This T cell receptor beta chain was obtained from a study of blood T cell repertoires in COVID-19. Authors' data handling: By means of reference gene primer amplification, nucleated cell counts were estimated. Profiling relied on immunoSEQ multiplex PCR, and the TCRdb table lists in-frame clones only, not all of them. V, J and clone size reflect that table, while D and trimming were determined from the DNA. The sample shows just over 300,000 clones, just over 85% of them seen only once. The sequence came from a man under 40 who had recovered from COVID-19. Sequenced input: PBMCs or T cells enriched from blood (not recorded which).

CDR3 region: CASSRRGGRAGDTQYF. CDR3 nucleotides: TGTGCCAGCAGCCGCCGGGGCGGGAGGGCCGGAGATACGCAGTATTTT. V and J are TRBV3-1 (or the pseudogene TRBV3-2) and TRBJ2-3; 9 bases fit TRBD2. CDR1 is LGHDT and CDR2 is YNNKEL in the germline V gene (reference sequence). This CDR3 comprises 16 residues. V shed 4 bases, J shed 5 bases, and the junction held 10 bases outside the gene matches.